Listed below are T cell receptor beta chains from one sample, sequenced in a study of shared clonotypes between healthy human individuals. The table came from immunoSEQ multiplex PCR; TCRdb's copy has only in-frame clones and leaves some out. The sample shows more than 150,000 clones, around 63% of them seen only once. The sequenced sample was memory CD4+ T cells sorted from blood. The receptors were sampled from a man aged 25-45 years in good health. CDR3s leave out the opening cysteine and the closing phenylalanine or tryptophan. Each record gives: V gene, D gene, CDR3 protein. A D gene is named only where the DNA matches it firmly.

TRBV6-1 | - | ASSEPVVQY
TRBV13 | - | ASSLQRRYNEQF
TRBV28 | TRBD2 | ASTPPAGGEQY
TRBV5-1 | TRBD2 | ASSLTVTSEYQETQY
TRBV18 | - | ASSPQGGNTIY
TRBV7-9 | - | ASSFIRGPGNEQF
TRBV11-2 | - | ASSLEGRGLAKNIQY
TRBV6-5 | - | ASSYSGPNYNEQF
TRBV2 | - | ASERLVNTGELF
TRBV27 | TRBD1 | ASSYRGGLMNTEAF
TRBV7-9 | - | ASSLAEGGNIQY
TRBV7-9 | TRBD1 | ASSLGRDRGSGNTIY
TRBV27 | - | ASSPQQFFMNTEAF
TRBV18 | TRBD1 | ASSGQGFEDGYT
TRBV28 | - | ASSPDWYEQY
TRBV2 | - | ASSGRWGGTDTQY
TRBV5-1 | - | ASQGQIGDTEAF
TRBV2 | TRBD1 | ASSTGGSHNEQF
TRBV11-2 | - | AVQREDSYEQY
TRBV5-3 | - | ARSLLGENIQY
TRBV5-5 | TRBD1 | ASSPTGLETQY
TRBV7-3 | - | ASKRRSTDTQY
TRBV18 | TRBD1 | ASSPLRQGHSLNTEAF
TRBV28 | - | ASHHGDSHTGELF
TRBV19 | TRBD1 | ATGQPNQPQH
TRBV4-1 | TRBD1 | ASSLRTGKTDTQY
TRBV5-6 | - | ASSLEGRLAESSYEQY
TRBV7-8 | - | ASSLAGDQPQH
TRBV7-8 | - | ASKVVGELF
TRBV5-6 | - | ASSSSAYDRYSNQPQH
TRBV28 | - | ASSSSFVYT
TRBV2 | TRBD1 | ASSEGPDRVTTGYT
TRBV2 | TRBD2 | ASDLAGGPADTQY
TRBV6-5 | - | ASSWVGRSDGYT
TRBV6-1 | - | ATAGSYTDTQY
TRBV5-1 | TRBD1 | ASSLVQGASGYT
TRBV2 | - | ASRGAGIQY
TRBV11-3 | TRBD1 | ASSARGLYNEQF
TRBV5-5 | TRBD1 | ASSLLGPTGDGYT
TRBV10-3 | - | AISEGGGNRGETQY
TRBV28 | TRBD1 | ASSTPGQGPGYEQY
TRBV5-8 | - | ASSPGVYGGADHNTDTQY
TRBV29-1 | - | SVEVIGNTEAF
TRBV30 | - | AWSVGSGANVLT
TRBV20-1 | TRBD2 | SALADEQY
TRBV7-8 | - | ASSLVGGEQF
TRBV7-6 | - | ASSPRGSLYNEQF
TRBV18 | - | ASSPAVGFDTQY
TRBV27 | TRBD2 | ASSSGPSGRVAGYEQY
TRBV25-1 | - | ASGNLGSSEQY
TRBV19 | TRBD2 | ASRDLAGGPSEQY
TRBV11-2 | TRBD1 | ASSQQGATGNEQF
TRBV11-2 | - | ASSRGGATETQY
TRBV5-4 | TRBD2 | ASSLAFNLAGGLHEQF